The text below deals with one TCR beta chain. Its antigen is currently unknown. These data originate in a study of T cell responses to AZD1222 COVID-19 vaccine. General observations from the study: Nearly half of the spike-specific TCRs reportedly recognize variant regions that carry no mutations. Recipients of AZD1222 seropositive at baseline numbered only 5 to 7. Donors were largely white British and mainly female; clonal diversity was possibly underestimated.

V was clipped by 0 bases and J by 0 bases, with 8 bases between them. This CDR3 is built from 16 residues. The germline CDR1 and CDR2 sequences are LGHNA and YNFKEQ. Pooling was applied to second doses at about 4 or about 12 weeks. The repertoire was sequenced with immunoSEQ multiplex PCR; TCRdb's copy has only in-frame clones and lacks some. Here the sample spans more than 150,000 clones, about 90% being singletons. The chain combines TRBV4-2 with TRBJ2-2; D not resolved. The clonotype was recovered from an adult who received the AZD1222 COVID-19 vaccine. The sample was peripheral blood, taken 28 days after the second AZD1222 dose. In nucleotides, the CDR3 is TGTGCCAGCAGCCAAGAGGAGCTAGCGAACACCGGGGAGCTGTTTTTT. It is translated as CASSQEELANTGELFF.